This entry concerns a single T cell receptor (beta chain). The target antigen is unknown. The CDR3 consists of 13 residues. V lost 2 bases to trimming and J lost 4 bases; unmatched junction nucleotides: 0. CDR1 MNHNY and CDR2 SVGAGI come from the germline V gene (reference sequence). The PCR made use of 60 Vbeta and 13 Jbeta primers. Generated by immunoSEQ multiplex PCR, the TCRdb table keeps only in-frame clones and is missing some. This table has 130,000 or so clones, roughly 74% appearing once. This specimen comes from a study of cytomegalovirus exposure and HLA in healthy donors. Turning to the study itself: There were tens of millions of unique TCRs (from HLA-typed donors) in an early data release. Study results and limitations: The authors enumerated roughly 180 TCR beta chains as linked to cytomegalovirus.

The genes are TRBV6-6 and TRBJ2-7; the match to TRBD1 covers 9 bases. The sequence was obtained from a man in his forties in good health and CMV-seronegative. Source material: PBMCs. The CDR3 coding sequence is TGTGCCAGCAGTTACGACAGGGGGTACGAGCAGTACTTC. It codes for CASSYDRGYEQYF.